This TCR beta chain emerged from a study of blood T cells in healthy people across ages. Germline V gives CDR1 LNHNV, CDR2 YYDKDF (reference sequence). Trimming left V 0 bases short and J 4 bases short, with 12 bases between. This CDR3 is built from 15 residues. This clonotype was seen at least ten times. A J-beta primer mix and a sample-barcoded 5' primer were used in a second PCR of about 6 to 12 cycles. The yield of each sample was at least 2.5 million CDR3-containing paired-end reads. TCRdb recomputed calls from the 5' RACE reads with MiXCR, one row per CDR3 protein. The sample lists more than 800,000 distinct CDR3 sequences; more than 25% were seen once.

The chain recombines TRBV15 with TRBJ1-2; possible D gene TRBD1, 5 bases. The sequencing sample was made of blood. The receptor was derived from a woman of 80 years or more in good health. This CDR3 reads CATSRDRGISYGYTF. CDR3 bases: TGTGCCACCAGCAGAGATCGGGGGATAAGCTATGGCTACACCTTC.